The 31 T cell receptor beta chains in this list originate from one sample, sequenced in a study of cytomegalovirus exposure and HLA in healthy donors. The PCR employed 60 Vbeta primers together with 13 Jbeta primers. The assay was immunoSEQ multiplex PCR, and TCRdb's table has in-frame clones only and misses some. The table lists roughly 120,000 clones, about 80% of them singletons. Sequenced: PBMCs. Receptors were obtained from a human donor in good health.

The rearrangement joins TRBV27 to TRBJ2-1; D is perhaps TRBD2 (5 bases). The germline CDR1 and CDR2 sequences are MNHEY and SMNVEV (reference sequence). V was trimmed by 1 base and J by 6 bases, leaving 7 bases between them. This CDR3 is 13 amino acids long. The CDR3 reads CASSLWTGNEQFF. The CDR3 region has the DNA TGTGCCAGCAGTTTATGGACTGGCAATGAGCAGTTCTTC.

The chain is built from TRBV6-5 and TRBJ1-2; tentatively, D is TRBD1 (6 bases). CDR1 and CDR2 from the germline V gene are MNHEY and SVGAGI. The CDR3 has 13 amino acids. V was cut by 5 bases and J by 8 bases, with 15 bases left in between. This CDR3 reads CASSKDSPGGYTF. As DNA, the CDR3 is TGTGCCAGCAGTAAGGACAGCCCGGGAGGCTACACCTTC.

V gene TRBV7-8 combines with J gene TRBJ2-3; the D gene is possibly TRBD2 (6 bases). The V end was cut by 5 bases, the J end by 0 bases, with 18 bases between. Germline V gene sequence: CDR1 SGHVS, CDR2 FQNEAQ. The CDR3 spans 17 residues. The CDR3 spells CASSLRAGRISTDTQYF. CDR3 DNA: TGTGCCAGCAGCCTCCGGGCAGGGAGGATAAGCACAGATACGCAGTATTTT.

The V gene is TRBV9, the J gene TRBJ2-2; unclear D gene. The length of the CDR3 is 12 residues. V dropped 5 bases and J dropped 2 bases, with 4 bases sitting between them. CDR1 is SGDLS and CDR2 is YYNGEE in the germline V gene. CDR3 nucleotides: TGTGCCAGCAGTAAAAACACCGGGGAGCTGTTTTTT. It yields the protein CASSKNTGELFF. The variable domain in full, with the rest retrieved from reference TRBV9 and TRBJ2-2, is DSGVTQTPKHLITATGQRVTLRCSPRSGDLSVYWYQQSLDQGLQFLIQYYNGEERAKGNILERFSAQQFPDLHSELNLSSLELGDSALYFCASSKNTGELFFGEGSRLTVL.

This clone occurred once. CDR3 sequence: CSVEIQDQDWGGPVDTQYF. The DNA of the CDR3 is TGCAGCGTTGAAATACAGGACCAAGACTGGGGAGGCCCAGTCGATACGCAGTATTTT. This chain links TRBV29-1 with TRBJ2-3; a weak D match, TRBD2 (6 bases). Per germline, CDR1 SQVTM and CDR2 ANQGSEA. The CDR3 extends over 19 amino acids. V was shortened by 2 bases and J by 6 bases, with 30 bases between the two germline ends.

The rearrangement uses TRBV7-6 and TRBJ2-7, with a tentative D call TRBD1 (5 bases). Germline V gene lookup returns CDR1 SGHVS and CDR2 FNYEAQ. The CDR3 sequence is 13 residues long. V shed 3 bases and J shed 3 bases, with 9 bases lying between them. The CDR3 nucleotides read TGTGCCAGCAGCTTGGGGCCTAACTACGAGCAGTACTTC. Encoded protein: CASSLGPNYEQYF. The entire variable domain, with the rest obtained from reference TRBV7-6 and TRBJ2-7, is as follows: GAGVSQSPRYKVTKRGQDVALRCDPISGHVSLYWYRQALGQGPEFLTYFNYEAQQDKSGLPNDRFSAERPEGSISTLTIQRTEQRDSAMYRCASSLGPNYEQYFGPGTRLTVT.

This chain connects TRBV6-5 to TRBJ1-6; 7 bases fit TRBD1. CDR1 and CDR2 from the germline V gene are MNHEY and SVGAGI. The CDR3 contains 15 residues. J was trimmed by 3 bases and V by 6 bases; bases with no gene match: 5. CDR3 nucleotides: TGTGCCAGCAGCCCAGGGACAGTCTATAATTCACCCCTCCACTTT. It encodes CASSPGTVYNSPLHF.

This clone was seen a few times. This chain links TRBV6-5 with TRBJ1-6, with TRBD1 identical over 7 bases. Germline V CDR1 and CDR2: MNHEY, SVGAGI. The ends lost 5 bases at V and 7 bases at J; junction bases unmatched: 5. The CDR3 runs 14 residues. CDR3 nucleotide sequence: TGTGCCAGCAGTGAAAGGGGGCAGAATTCACCCCTCCACTTT. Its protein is CASSERGQNSPLHF.

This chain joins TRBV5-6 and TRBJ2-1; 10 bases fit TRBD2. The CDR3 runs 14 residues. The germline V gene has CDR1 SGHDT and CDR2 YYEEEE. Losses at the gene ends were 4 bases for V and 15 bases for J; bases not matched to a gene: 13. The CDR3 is CASSAESSGGLPFF. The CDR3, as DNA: TGTGCCAGCAGCGCTGAATCTAGCGGGGGTCTTCCGTTCTTC.

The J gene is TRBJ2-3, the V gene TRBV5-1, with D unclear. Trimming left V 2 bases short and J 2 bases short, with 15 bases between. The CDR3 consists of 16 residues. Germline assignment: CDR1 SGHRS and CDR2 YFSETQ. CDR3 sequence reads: CASSLGLQADTDTQYF. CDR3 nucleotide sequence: TGCGCCAGCAGCTTAGGTTTGCAGGCAGACACAGATACGCAGTATTTT.

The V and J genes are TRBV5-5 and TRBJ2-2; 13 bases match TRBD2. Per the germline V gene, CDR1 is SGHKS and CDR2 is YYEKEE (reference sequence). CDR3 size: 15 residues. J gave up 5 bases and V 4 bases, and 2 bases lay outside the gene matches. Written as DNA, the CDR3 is TGTGCCAGCAGCGCGGGACTAGCGGGGACCGGGGAGCTGTTTTTT. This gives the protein CASSAGLAGTGELFF.

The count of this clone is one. The CDR3 region has the DNA TGTGCCAGCAGCCAAGCTTTACGGGGGGGCCTTGATGAGCAGTTCTTC. Protein product: CASSQALRGGLDEQFF. The chain is built from TRBV4-2 and TRBJ2-1; 8 bases fit TRBD2. This CDR3 region has 16 residues. From germline, CDR1 is LGHNA and CDR2 YNFKEQ. J lost 8 bases, V lost 1 base, and 10 bases had no gene match.

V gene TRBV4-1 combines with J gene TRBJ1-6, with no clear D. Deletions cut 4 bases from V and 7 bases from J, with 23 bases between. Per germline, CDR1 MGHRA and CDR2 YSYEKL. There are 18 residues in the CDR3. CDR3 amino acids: CASSRGQDYAVINSPLHF. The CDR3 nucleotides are TGCGCCAGCAGCCGAGGGCAGGATTATGCCGTCATAAATTCACCCCTCCACTTT.

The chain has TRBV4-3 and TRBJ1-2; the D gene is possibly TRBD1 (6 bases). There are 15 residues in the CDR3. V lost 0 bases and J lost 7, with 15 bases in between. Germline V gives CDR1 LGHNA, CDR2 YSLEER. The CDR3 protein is CASSQEAQGRGGYTF. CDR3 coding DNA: TGCGCCAGCAGCCAAGAAGCGCAGGGGAGGGGTGGCTACACCTTC.

The CDR3 nucleotides are TGTGCCAGCAGTTTACTGACAGGGCCCAACACCGGGGAGCTGTTTTTT. Amino acid sequence: CASSLLTGPNTGELFF. The rearrangement links TRBV2 to TRBJ2-2, with 7 positions matching TRBD1. The V gene's germline CDR1 is SNHLY and CDR2 FYNNEI. This CDR3 comprises 16 residues. The V segment lost 5 bases and the J segment 2 bases; nucleotides outside the gene matches: 8.

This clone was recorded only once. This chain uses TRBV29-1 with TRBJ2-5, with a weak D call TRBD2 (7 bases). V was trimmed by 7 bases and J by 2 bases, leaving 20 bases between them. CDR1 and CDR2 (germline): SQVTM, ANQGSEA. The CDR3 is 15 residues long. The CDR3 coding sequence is TGCAGCGGCCGCCCGGGGCGGGGGCCTCAAGAGACCCAGTACTTC. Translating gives CSGRPGRGPQETQYF.

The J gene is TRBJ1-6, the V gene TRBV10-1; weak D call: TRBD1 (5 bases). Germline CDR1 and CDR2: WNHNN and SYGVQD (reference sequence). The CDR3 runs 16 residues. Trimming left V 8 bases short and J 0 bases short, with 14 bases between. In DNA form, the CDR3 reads TGCGCCAGCGTGCATCAGGGCCCCTCCTATAATTCACCCCTCCACTTT. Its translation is CASVHQGPSYNSPLHF.

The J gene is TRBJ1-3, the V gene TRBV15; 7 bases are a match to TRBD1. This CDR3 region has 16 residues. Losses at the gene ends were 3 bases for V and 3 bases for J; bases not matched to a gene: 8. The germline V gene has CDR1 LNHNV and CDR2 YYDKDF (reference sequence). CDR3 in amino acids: CATSSAGGDSGNTIYF. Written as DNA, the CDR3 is TGTGCCACCAGCAGCGCAGGCGGGGACAGTGGAAACACCATATATTTT.

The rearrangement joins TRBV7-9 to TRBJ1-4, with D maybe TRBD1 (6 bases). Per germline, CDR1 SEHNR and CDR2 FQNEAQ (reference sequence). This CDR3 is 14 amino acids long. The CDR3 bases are TGTGCTTACGGTTTGGGGGCTGGGGGTGAAAAACTGTTTTTT. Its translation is CAYGLGAGGEKLFF.

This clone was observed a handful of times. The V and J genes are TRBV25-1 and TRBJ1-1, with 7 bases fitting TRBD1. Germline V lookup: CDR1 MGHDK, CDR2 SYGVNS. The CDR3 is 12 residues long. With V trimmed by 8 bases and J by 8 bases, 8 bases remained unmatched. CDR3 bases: TGTGCCAGCCATGACAGGGCAGGCGAAGCTTTCTTT. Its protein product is CASHDRAGEAFF.

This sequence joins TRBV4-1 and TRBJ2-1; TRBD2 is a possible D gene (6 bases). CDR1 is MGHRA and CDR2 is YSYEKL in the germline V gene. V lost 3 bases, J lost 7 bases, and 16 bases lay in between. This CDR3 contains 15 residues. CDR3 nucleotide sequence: TGCGCCAGCAGCCATCTAAGCGGGTTGTGGAATGAGCAGTTCTTC. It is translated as CASSHLSGLWNEQFF.

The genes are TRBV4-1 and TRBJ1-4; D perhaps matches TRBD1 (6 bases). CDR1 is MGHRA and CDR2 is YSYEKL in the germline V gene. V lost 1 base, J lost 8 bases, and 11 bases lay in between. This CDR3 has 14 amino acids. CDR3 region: CASSQGEGQEKLFF. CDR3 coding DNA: TGCGCCAGCAGCCAAGGCGAGGGACAAGAAAAACTGTTTTTT.

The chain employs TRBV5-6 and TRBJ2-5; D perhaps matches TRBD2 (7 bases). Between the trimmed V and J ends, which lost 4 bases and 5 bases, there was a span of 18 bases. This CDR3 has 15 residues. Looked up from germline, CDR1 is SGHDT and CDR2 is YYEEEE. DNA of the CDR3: TGTGCCAGCAGCGCCGGGGGGCGGGGGTTGGAGACCCAGTACTTC. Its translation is CASSAGGRGLETQYF.

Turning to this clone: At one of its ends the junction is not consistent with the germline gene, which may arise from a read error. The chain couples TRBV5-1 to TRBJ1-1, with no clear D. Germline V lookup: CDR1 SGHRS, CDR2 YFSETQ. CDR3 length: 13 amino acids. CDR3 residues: CASSFAGNAEAFF. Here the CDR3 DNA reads TGCGCCAGCAGCTTTGCCGGGAACGCTGAAGCTTTCTTT.

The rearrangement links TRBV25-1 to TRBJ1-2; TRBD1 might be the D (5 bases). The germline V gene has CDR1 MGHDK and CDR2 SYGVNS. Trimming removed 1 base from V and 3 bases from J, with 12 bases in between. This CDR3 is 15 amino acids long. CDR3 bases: TGTGCCAGCAGTGAATTTGGGGCAGGTTACTATGGCTACACCTTC. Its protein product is CASSEFGAGYYGYTF.

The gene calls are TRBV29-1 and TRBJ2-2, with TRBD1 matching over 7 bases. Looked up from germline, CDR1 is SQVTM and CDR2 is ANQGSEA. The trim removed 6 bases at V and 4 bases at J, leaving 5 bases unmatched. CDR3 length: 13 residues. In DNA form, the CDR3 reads TGCAGCGTCCTTGGACAGGCCACCGGGGAGCTGTTTTTT. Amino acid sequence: CSVLGQATGELFF.

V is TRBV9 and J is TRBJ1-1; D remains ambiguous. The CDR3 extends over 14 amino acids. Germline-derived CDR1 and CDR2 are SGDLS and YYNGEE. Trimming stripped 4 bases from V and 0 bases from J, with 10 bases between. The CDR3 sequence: CASSSGVMNTEAFF. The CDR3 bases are TGTGCCAGCAGCTCCGGGGTTATGAACACTGAAGCTTTCTTT.

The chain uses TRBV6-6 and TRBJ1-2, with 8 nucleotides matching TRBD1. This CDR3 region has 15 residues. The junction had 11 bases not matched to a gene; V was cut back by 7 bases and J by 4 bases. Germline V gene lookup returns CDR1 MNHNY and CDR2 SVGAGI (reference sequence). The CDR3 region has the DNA TGTGCCAGCATTACCTCGGACAGGGATGGCTATGGCTACACCTTC. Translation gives CASITSDRDGYGYTF.

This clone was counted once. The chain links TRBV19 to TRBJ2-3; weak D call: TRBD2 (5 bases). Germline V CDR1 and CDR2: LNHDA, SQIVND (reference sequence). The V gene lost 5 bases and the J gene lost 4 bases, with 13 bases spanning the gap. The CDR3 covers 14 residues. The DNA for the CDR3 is TGTGCCAGTAGTTCCCGGGATCGATCAGATACGCAGTATTTT. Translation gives CASSSRDRSDTQYF. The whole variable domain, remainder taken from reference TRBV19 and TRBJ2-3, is DGGITQSPKYLFRKEGQNVTLSCEQNLNHDAMYWYRQDPGQGLRLIYYSQIVNDFQKGDIAEGYSVSREKKESFPLTVTSAQKNPTAFYLCASSSRDRSDTQYFGPGTRLTVL.

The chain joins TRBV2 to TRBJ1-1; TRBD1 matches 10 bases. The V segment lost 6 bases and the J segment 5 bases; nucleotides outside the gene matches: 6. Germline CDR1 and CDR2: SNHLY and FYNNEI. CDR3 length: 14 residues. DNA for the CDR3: TGTGCCAGCAGGTTGACAGGGGGCACAACTGAAGCTTTCTTT. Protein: CASRLTGGTTEAFF.

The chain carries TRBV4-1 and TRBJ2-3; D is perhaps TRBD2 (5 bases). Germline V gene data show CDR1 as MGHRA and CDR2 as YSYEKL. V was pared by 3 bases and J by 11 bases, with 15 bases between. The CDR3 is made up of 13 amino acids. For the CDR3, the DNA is TGCGCCAGCAGCCAGCAGACGAGGGCAGGGCAGTATTTT. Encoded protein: CASSQQTRAGQYF.